This TCR beta chain was identified during a study of blood T cell repertoires in COVID-19. V lost 3 bases and J lost 1; bases outside the gene matches: 10. This CDR3 region has 17 residues. Germline V CDR1 and CDR2: SSHAT, FNYEAQ (reference sequence). The repertoire was sequenced with immunoSEQ multiplex PCR; TCRdb's copy has only in-frame clones and lacks some. The sample comprises a few hundred thousand clones, nearly 90% of which are singletons, and 1.5% to 2% rests with the top ten. The sample comprised peripheral blood. This TCR was recovered from a woman aged 25-40 years with COVID-19, enrolled during active disease. This chain joins TRBV7-7 and TRBJ2-5; TRBD2 aligns across 8 bases. CDR3 sequence: CASSLGTAGGLQETQYF. CDR3 coding DNA: TGTGCCAGCAGCTTGGGGACGGCGGGGGGCCTCCAAGAGACCCAGTACTTC.